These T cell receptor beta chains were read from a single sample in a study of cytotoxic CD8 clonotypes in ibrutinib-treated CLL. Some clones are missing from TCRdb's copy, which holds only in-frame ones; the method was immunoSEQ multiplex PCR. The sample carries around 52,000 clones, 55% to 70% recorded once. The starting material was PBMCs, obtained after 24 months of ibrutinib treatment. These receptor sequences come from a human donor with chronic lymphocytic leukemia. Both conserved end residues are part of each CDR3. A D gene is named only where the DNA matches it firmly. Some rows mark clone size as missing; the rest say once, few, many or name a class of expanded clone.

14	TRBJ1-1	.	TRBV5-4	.	TGTGCCAGCAGCTTAACCACAGGGACCACTGAAGCTTTCTTT	CASSLTTGTTEAFF
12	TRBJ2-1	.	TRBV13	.	TGTGCCAGCAGCTTAAGGGGGGGAGAGCAGTTCTTC	CASSLRGGEQFF
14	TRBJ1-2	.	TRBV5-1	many	TGCGCCAGCAGCTTGGGGCAGGGTGTCTATGGCTACACCTTC	CASSLGQGVYGYTF
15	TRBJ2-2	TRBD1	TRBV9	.	TGTGCCAGCAGCGTCTTTTCCGGGGACAGAGGGGAGCTGTTTTTT	CASSVFSGDRGELFF
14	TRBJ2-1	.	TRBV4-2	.	TGTGCCAGCAGCAGGGGACGAGAATACAATGAGCAGTTCTTC	CASSRGREYNEQFF
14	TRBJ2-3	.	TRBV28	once	TGTGCCAGCAGTTTCGTTGCGGGCACAGATACGCAGTATTTT	CASSFVAGTDTQYF
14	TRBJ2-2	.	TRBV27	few	TGTGCCAGCAGCACGAGACAAAACACCGGGGAGCTGTTTTTT	CASSTRQNTGELFF
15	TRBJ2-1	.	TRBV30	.	TGTGCCTGGAGGATGACTAGGTACTCCACTAATGAGCAGTTCTTC	CAWRMTRYSTNEQFF
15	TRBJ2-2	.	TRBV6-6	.	TGTGCCAGCAGGTCCGGGACCGCGAACACCGGGGAGCTGTTTTTT	CASRSGTANTGELFF
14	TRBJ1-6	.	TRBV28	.	TGTGCCAGCATCAACCAATATTATAATTCACCCCTCCACTTT	CASINQYYNSPLHF
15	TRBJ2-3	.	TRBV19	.	TGTGCCAGTAGTATACAGGGACGCGGTGGTGATACGCAGTATTTT	CASSIQGRGGDTQYF
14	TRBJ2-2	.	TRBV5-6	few	TGTGCCAGCAGCGCCCTTTCGAGCACCGGGGAGCTGTTTTTT	CASSALSSTGELFF
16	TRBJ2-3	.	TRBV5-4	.	TGTGCCAGCAGCTTTGGAATGGGGGCAAGCACAGATACGCAGTATTTT	CASSFGMGASTDTQYF
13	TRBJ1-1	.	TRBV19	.	TGTGCCAGCGCCCTCAATCGGATGTCTGAAGCTTTCTTT	CASALNRMSEAFF
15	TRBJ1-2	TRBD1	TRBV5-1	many	TGCGCCAGCAGCTTGGGACAGGGAGTGCCTAGTGGCTACACCTTC	CASSLGQGVPSGYTF
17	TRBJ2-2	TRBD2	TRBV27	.	TGTGCCAGCAGTCCAGGACCGGGACTAGCGGGAGCCGGGGAGCTGTTTTTT	CASSPGPGLAGAGELFF
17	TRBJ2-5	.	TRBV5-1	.	TGCGCCAGCAGCTTGGTAGTCGGGGCCCCTCCCCAAGAGACCCAGTACTTC	CASSLVVGAPPQETQYF
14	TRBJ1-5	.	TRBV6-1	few	TGTGCCAGCACGGCCCAGGGTACCAATCAGCCCCAGCATTTT	CASTAQGTNQPQHF
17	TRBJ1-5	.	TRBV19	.	TGTGCCAGTAGTATAACTCGACAGTCAAATAGCAATCAGCCCCAGCATTTT	CASSITRQSNSNQPQHF
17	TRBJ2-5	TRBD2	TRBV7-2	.	TGTGCCAGCAGCTTACTCCCCGGACTAGCGGGGGTTGAGACCCAGTACTTC	CASSLLPGLAGVETQYF
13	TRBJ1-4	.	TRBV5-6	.	TGTGCCAGCAGCTTCTTGAGTGGTGAAAAACTGTTTTTT	CASSFLSGEKLFF
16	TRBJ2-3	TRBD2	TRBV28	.	TGTGCCAGCAGTTCCCCGACTAGCGGGACTACAGATACGCAGTATTTT	CASSSPTSGTTDTQYF
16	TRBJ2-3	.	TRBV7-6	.	TGTGCCAGCAGCTTAGTGGGGGGCGCTAGCACAGATACGCAGTATTTT	CASSLVGGASTDTQYF
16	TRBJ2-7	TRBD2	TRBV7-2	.	TGTGCCAGCAGCTTCCCGAGGACTAGCGGGAGCTACGAGCAGTACTTC	CASSFPRTSGSYEQYF
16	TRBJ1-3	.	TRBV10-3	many	TGTGCCATCAGTGAGGCGGGAGTAAACTCTGGAAACACCATATATTTT	CAISEAGVNSGNTIYF
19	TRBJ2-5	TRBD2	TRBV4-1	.	TGCGCCAGCAGCCAAGATCCCTCTGGGCTAGCGGGGGGGCTAGGGACCCAGTACTTC	CASSQDPSGLAGGLGTQYF
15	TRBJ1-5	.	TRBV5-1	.	TGCGCCAGCAGCTTAGCACAGGGTCCTAATCAGCCCCAGCATTTT	CASSLAQGPNQPQHF
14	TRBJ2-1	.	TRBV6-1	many	TGTGCCAGCGGAGGGGGAGGGGGCTGGGATGAGCAGTTCTTC	CASGGGGGWDEQFF
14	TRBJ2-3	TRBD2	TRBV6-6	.	TGTGCCAGCAGTTTGGCGGGAGAGGGGGATACGCAGTATTTT	CASSLAGEGDTQYF
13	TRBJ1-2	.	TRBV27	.	TGTGCCACCTCAAGCGGGCTTAATAATGGCTACACCTTC	CATSSGLNNGYTF
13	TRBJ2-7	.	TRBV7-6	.	TGTGCCAGCAGCTTAGGGGAGGTATACGAGCAGTACTTC	CASSLGEVYEQYF
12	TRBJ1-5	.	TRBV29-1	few	TGCAGCGTTGGGACAGGCAATCAGCCCCAGCATTTT	CSVGTGNQPQHF
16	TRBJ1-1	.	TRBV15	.	TGTGCCACCAGCAGAGATCTAACTCCCCAGAACACTGAAGCTTTCTTT	CATSRDLTPQNTEAFF